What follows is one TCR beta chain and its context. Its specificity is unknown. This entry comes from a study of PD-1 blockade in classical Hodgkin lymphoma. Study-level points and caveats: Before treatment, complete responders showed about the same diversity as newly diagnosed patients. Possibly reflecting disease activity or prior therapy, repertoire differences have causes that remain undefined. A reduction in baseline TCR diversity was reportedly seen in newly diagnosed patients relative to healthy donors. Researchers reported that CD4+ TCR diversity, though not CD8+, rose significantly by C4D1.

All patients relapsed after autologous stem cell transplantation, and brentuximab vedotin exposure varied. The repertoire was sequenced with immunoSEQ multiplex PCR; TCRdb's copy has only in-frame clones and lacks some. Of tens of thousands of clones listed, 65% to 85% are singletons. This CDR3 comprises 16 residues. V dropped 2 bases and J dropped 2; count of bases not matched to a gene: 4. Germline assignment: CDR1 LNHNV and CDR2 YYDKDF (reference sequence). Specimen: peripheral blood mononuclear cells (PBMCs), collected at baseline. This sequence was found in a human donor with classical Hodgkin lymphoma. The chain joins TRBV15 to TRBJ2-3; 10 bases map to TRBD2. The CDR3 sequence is CATSRKTSGYTDTQYF. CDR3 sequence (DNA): TGTGCCACCAGCAGAAAGACTAGCGGGTACACAGATACGCAGTATTTT. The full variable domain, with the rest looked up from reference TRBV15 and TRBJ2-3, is DAMVIQNPRYQVTQFGKPVTLSCSQTLNHNVMYWYQQKSSQAPKLLFHYYDKDFNNEADTPDNFQSRRPNTSFCFLDIRSPGLGDTAMYLCATSRKTSGYTDTQYFGPGTRLTVL.